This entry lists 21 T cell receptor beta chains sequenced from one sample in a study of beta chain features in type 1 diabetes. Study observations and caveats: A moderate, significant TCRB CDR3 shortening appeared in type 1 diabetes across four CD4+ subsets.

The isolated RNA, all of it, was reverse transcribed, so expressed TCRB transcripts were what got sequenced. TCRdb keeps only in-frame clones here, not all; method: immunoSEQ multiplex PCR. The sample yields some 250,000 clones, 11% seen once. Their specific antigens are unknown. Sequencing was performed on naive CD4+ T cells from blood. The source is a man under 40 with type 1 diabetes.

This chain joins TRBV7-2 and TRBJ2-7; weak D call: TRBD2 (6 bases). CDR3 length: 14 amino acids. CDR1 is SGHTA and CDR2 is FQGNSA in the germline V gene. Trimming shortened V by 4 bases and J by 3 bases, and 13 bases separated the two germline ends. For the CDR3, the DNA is TGTGCCAGCAGCTCCGGGGGACGGAACTACGAGCAGTACTTC. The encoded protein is CASSSGGRNYEQYF.

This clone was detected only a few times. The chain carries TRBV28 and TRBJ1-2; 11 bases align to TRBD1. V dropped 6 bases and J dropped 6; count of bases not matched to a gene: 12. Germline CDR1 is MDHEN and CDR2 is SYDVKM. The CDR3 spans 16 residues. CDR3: CASRPTIGQGAHGYTF. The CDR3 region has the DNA TGTGCCAGCAGGCCTACTATAGGACAGGGGGCTCATGGCTACACCTTC.

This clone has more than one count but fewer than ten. CDR3 DNA: TGTGCCAGCAGCGGGACAGGGGCCAGCACAGATACGCAGTATTTT. Its protein product is CASSGTGASTDTQYF. This chain connects TRBV7-2 to TRBJ2-3, with 10 bases that match TRBD1. Trimming cost V 5 bases and J 0 bases; bases outside gene matches: 2. The CDR3 has 15 amino acids. Germline V gives CDR1 SGHTA, CDR2 FQGNSA.

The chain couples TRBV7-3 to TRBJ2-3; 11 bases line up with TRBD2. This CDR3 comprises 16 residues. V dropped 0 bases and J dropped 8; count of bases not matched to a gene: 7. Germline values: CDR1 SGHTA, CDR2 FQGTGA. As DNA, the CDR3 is TGTGCCAGCAGCTTAACTAGCGGGGGGGCTGCTGTTACGCAGTATTTT. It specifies CASSLTSGGAAVTQYF.

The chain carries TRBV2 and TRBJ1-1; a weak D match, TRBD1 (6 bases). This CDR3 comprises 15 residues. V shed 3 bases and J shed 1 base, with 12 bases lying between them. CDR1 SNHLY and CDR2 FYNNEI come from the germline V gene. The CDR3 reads CASSDPGTPNTEAFF. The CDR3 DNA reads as TGTGCCAGCAGTGACCCCGGGACACCGAACACTGAAGCTTTCTTT.

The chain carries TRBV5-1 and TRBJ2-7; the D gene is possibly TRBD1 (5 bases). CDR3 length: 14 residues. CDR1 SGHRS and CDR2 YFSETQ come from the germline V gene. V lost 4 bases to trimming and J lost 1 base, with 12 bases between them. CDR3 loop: CASSTGHESYEQYF. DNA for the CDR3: TGCGCCAGCAGCACCGGACACGAATCCTACGAGCAGTACTTC.

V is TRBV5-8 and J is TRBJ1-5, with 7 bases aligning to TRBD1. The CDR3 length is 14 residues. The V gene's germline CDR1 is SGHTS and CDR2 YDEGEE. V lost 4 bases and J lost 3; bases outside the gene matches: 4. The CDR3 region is CASSPDRDNQPQHF. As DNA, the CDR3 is TGTGCCAGCAGCCCCGACAGGGACAATCAGCCCCAGCATTTT.

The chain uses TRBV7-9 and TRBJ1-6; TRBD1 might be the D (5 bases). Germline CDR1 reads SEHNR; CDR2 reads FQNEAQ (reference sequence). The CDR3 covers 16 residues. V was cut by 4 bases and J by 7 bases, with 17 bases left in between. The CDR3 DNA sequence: TGTGCCAGCAGCTCCGGTGGAGGGGAAGGCAATTCACCCCTCCACTTT. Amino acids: CASSSGGGEGNSPLHF.

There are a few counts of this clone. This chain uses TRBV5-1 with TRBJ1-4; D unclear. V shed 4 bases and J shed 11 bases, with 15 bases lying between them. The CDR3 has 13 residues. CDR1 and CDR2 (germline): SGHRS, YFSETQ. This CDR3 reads CASSPTLTEKLFF. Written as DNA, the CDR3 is TGCGCCAGCAGCCCGACCCTAACGGAGAAACTGTTTTTT.

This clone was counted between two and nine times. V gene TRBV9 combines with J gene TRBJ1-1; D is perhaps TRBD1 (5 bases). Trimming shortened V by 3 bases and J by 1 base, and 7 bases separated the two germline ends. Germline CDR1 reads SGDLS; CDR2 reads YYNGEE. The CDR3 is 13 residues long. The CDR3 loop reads CASSAQGNTEAFF. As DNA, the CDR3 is TGTGCCAGCAGCGCGCAGGGGAACACTGAAGCTTTCTTT.

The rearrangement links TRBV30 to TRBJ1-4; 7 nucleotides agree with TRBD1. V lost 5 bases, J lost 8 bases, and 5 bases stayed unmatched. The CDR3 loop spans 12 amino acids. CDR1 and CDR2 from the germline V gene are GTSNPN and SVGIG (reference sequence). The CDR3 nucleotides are TGTGCCTGGGAGGACAGGTGGGAAAAACTGTTTTTT. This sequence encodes CAWEDRWEKLFF.

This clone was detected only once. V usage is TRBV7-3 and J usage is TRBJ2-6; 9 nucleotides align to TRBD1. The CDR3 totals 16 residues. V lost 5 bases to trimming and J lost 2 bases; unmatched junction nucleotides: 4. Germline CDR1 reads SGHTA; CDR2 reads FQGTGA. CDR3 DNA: TGTGCCAGCAGCCAGACAGGGGGAGCTGGGGCCAACGTCCTGACTTTC. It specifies CASSQTGGAGANVLTF.

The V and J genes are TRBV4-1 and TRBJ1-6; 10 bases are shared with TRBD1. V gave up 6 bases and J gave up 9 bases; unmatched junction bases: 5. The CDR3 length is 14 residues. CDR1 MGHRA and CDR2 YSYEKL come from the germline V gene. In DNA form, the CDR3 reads TGCGCCAGCAGACTCGACAGGGGGCCTTCACCCCTCCACTTT. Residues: CASRLDRGPSPLHF.

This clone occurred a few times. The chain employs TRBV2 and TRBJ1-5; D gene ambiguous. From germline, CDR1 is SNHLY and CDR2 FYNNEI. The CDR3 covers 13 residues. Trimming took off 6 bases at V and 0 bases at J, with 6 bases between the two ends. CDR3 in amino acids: CASSSNSNQPQHF. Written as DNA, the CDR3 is TGTGCCAGCAGCAGTAATAGCAATCAGCCCCAGCATTTT.

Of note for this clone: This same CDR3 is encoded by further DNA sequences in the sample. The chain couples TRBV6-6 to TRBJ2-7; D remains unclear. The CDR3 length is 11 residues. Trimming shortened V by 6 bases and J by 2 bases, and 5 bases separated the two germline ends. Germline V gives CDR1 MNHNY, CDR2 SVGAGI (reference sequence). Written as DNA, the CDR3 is TGTGCCAGCAGCCCGGCCTACGAGCAGTACTTC. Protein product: CASSPAYEQYF.

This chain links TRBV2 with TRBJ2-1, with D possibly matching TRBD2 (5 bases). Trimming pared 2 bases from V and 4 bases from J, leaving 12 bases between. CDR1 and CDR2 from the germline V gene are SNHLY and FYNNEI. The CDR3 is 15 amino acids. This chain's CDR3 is CASSEPGSGYNEQFF. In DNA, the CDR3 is TGTGCCAGCAGTGAACCGGGGAGTGGGTACAATGAGCAGTTCTTC.

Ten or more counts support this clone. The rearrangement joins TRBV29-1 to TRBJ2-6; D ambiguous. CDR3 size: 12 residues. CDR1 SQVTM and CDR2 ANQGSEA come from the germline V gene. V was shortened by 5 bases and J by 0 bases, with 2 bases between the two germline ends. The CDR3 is CSVLSGANVLTF. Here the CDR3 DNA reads TGCAGCGTTCTCTCTGGGGCCAACGTCCTGACTTTC.

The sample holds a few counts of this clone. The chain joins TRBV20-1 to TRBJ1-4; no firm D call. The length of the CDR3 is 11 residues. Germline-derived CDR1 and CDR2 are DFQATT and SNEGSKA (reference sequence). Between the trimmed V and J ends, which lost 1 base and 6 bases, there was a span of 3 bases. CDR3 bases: TGCAGTGCTAGAGCGGATGAAAAACTGTTTTTT. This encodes CSARADEKLFF.

The CDR3 DNA sequence: TGTGCCAGTGCAGGGTTCATGAACACTGAAGCTTTCTTT. Translating gives CASAGFMNTEAFF. The genes are TRBV19 and TRBJ1-1; D is perhaps TRBD1 (5 bases). Germline loops: CDR1 LNHDA, CDR2 SQIVND (reference sequence). V was trimmed by 8 bases and J by 0 bases, leaving 10 bases between them. The CDR3 totals 13 residues.

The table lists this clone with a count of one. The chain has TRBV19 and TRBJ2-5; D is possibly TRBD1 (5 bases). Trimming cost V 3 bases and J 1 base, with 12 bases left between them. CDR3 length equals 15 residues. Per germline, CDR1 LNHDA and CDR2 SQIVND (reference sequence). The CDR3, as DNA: TGTGCCAGTAGTATCAGGGCATTAAGCCAAGAGACCCAGTACTTC. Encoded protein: CASSIRALSQETQYF.

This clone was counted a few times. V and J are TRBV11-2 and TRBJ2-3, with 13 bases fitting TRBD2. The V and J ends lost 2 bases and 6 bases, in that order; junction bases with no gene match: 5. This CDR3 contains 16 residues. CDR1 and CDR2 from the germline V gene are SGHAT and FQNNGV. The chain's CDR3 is CASSLRLAGGPDTQYF. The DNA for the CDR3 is TGTGCCAGCAGCTTAAGACTAGCGGGGGGACCCGATACGCAGTATTTT.